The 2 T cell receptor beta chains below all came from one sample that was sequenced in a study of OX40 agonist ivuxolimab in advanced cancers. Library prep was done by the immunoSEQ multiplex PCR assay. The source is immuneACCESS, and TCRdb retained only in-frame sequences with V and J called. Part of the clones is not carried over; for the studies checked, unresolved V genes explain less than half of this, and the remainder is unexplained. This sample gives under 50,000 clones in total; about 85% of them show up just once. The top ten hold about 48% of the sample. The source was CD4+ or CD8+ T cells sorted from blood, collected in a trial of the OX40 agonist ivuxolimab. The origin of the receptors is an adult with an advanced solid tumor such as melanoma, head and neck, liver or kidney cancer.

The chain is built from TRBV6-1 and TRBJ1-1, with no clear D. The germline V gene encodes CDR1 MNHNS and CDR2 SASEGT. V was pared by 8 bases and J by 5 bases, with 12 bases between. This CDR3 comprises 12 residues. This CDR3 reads CASLWGKTEAFF. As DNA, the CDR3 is TGTGCCAGCTTATGGGGAAAAACTGAAGCTTTCTTT.

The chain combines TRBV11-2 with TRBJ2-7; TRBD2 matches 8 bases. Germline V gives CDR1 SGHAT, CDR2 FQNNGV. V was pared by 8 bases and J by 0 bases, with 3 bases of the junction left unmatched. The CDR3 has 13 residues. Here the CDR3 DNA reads TGTGCCAGCGGTCTAGCGGGCTCCTACGAGCAGTACTTC. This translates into CASGLAGSYEQYF.